This T cell receptor (beta chain) was found in a study of blood T cell repertoires in COVID-19. At the level of the study: From the United States, Italy and Spain came samples of acute and convalescent COVID-19. The cDNA or gDNA used as material had been derived from T cells, B-cell-depleted T cells, or PBMCs.

Original data processing: Amplifying reference gene primers gave estimates of nucleated cell counts. Sequenced by immunoSEQ multiplex PCR; TCRdb stores in-frame clones only, minus some. V, J and clone size derive from that table, while D and trimming were established from the DNA sequence. The sample contains 150,000 to 200,000 clones, 70% to 90% of which appear only once. The CDR3 consists of 14 residues. Germline V gene data show CDR1 as SNHLY and CDR2 as FYNNEI. Trimming shortened V by 6 bases and J by 7 bases, and 18 bases separated the two germline ends. The sequenced material came from peripheral blood. This sequence was found in a woman aged 80 or over with acute or convalescent COVID-19. The chain is built from TRBV2 and TRBJ1-1; perhaps TRBD1 as D (6 bases). The CDR3 DNA is TGTGCCAGCAGCCAAAGGGGGACCCTGGGTGAAGCTTTCTTT. This codes for CASSQRGTLGEAFF.